This record looks at one T cell receptor (beta chain) sequence and its context. This clone was seen only once. Its antigen remains undetermined. Base qualities were left out, and no much larger clone turns up one base away. The protocol used for the library was the immunoSEQ multiplex PCR assay. Turning to the authors' computational methods: A statistical classification framework was built for diagnosing cytomegalovirus status from the catalog of TCR beta chain sequences. Here the immuneACCESS table is served through TCRdb, limited to in-frame sequences with V and J called. Missing clones are a known gap in these copies; in checked studies unresolved V genes cover under half, and the rest lacks a known reason. The V and J calls and clone size were taken over from that table, and D and trimming were inferred from the DNA. The sample profile shows around 120,000 clones; about 82% of them were found once. The top ten hold under 5% of the sample.

This entry belongs to a study of cytomegalovirus exposure and HLA in healthy donors (dated by TCRdb to the late 2010s). For the wider study: According to a later analysis, the roughly 130 validation repertoires were produced on the same platform as the roughly 600 repertoires of the first cohort. The aim of the study was to test whether cataloging public T cell receptors could identify signatures of past pathogen exposure. A separate validation cohort of approximately 130 different subjects was used in addition to the roughly 700-subject first cohort. High-throughput TCR immunosequencing, statistical association of individual TCRs with disease status, and machine learning were combined to predict cytomegalovirus infection status. Overall study results and their limits: In the study, 164 TCR beta chains were listed as associated with cytomegalovirus. Across donors, most TCR sequences were observed very rarely, whereas some public TCRs were present in many individuals. The validation cohort had no HLA typing available for a later analysis, so co-occurrence within that cohort was assessed over all 130 or so repertoires. In vitro tests confirmed that three of the cytomegalovirus-associated TCR beta chains recognize cytomegalovirus antigens. According to the authors, the approach could potentially be generalized to other disease states and immunological phenotypes. In a later analysis, TCRs clustered in the first cohort were found to also tend to co-occur in the roughly 130 validation repertoires, with 85% to 95% of cluster scores above 0. The classifier was reported to diagnose cytomegalovirus status with high specificity and sensitivity in both the original and validation cohorts.

Donors formed part of the validation cohort, which comprised over a hundred subjects and was distinct from the first cohort of roughly 600 subjects. In the germline V gene, CDR1 corresponds to MNHEY and CDR2 to SVGAGI. The germline ends are 12 bases apart after V is trimmed by 4 bases and J by 2 bases. The CDR3 sequence holds 15 residues, the cysteine and phenylalanine included. Only the CDR3 DNA is retained, 45 bases long and in frame from the first base. This TCR derives from a man younger than 30 in good health and CMV-seronegative. The receptor chain draws on TRBV6-5 and TRBJ2-1, with no D gene named confidently. Sequencing was done on a sample of PBMCs. The encoded CDR3 is CASSSDMIPYNEQFF. The sequenced DNA is TGTGCCAGCAGTTCCGACATGATCCCCTACAATGAGCAGTTCTTC.